Listed here are 12 T cell receptor beta chains from one sample, sequenced in a study of CD8+ T cells in alopecia areata. After isolation, RNA underwent reverse transcription to generate cDNA as the sequencing template. Measured with immunoSEQ multiplex PCR; TCRdb has only the in-frame clones, and not every one. Here the sample spans around 100,000 clones, 35% to 45% being singletons. The sample was CD4+ T cells sorted from blood. All receptors derive from a human donor with alopecia areata.

This chain uses TRBV6-5 with TRBJ2-4; 7 nucleotides align to TRBD2. This CDR3 comprises 14 residues. The V segment lost 2 bases and the J segment 5 bases; nucleotides outside the gene matches: 3. The germline V gene encodes CDR1 MNHEY and CDR2 SVGAGI. CDR3 coding DNA: TGTGCCAGCAGTTACGGGAGCGGGGAAAACATTCAGTACTTC. This codes for CASSYGSGENIQYF.

This clone was seen a handful of times. The genes are TRBV18 and TRBJ2-5, with D possibly TRBD1 on 6 matching bases. This CDR3 comprises 17 residues. V lost 3 bases and J lost 2, with 19 bases in between. Germline CDR1 reads KGHSH; CDR2 reads LQKENI. The CDR3 protein is CASSPPRGAKIQETQYF. The CDR3 DNA reads TGTGCCAGCTCACCGCCCAGGGGAGCAAAAATACAAGAGACCCAGTACTTC.

The V gene is TRBV6-5, the J gene TRBJ2-5; D remains unclear. V was pared by 6 bases and J by 5 bases, with 10 bases between. Germline CDR1 and CDR2: MNHEY and SVGAGI. The CDR3 loop spans 12 amino acids. The CDR3 bases are TGTGCCAGCAGCCGCCCCCCCGAGACCCAGTACTTC. It is translated as CASSRPPETQYF.

CDR3 residues: CASSLEPGSDHTQYF. The DNA for the CDR3 is TGCGCCAGCAGCTTGGAACCGGGATCCGACCATACGCAGTATTTT. The rearrangement uses TRBV5-1 and TRBJ2-3, with D possibly matching TRBD2 (5 bases). This CDR3 has 15 amino acids. Germline loops: CDR1 SGHRS, CDR2 YFSETQ. Trimming removed 0 bases at V and 7 bases at J, with 15 bases between.

In its sample, this clone was seen a few times. The chain links TRBV7-2 to TRBJ2-3; TRBD1 aligns across 8 bases. Germline V gene data show CDR1 as SGHTA and CDR2 as FQGNSA. Losses at the gene ends were 5 bases for V and 6 bases for J; bases not matched to a gene: 7. The CDR3 has 14 amino acids. CDR3 DNA: TGTGCCAGCAGCCAGACAGGGGCCTCCGATACGCAGTATTTT. It encodes CASSQTGASDTQYF.

This clone was seen only a few times. V is TRBV7-9 and J is TRBJ2-7; a possible D gene is TRBD2 (5 bases). V shed 5 bases and J shed 0 bases, with 14 bases lying between them. The CDR3 extends over 15 amino acids. Germline V gene sequence: CDR1 SEHNR, CDR2 FQNEAQ (reference sequence). The CDR3 DNA sequence: TGTGCCAGCAGCAACAAACTAGGAACCTCCTACGAGCAGTACTTC. Protein sequence: CASSNKLGTSYEQYF.

The CDR3 nucleotides are TGTGCCAGCAGTCAGCCGGGACTAGCGGGAGAGCAGTTCTTC. It yields the protein CASSQPGLAGEQFF. The chain is built from TRBV6-5 and TRBJ2-1; 13 bases match TRBD2. This CDR3 is built from 14 residues. J gave up 10 bases and V 5 bases, and 5 bases lay outside the gene matches. Germline CDR1 MNHEY, CDR2 SVGAGI.

V usage is TRBV19 and J usage is TRBJ2-3; 11 bases are shared with TRBD1. J gave up 3 bases and V 7 bases, and 9 bases lay outside the gene matches. Germline loops: CDR1 LNHDA, CDR2 SQIVND (reference sequence). This CDR3 contains 16 residues. This CDR3 is CASTQGWDRGTDTQYF. The CDR3 nucleotides read TGTGCCAGTACCCAAGGCTGGGACAGGGGGACAGATACGCAGTATTTT.

The chain recombines TRBV5-6 with TRBJ2-5, with D possibly TRBD2 on 6 matching bases. V lost 1 base to trimming and J lost 5 bases, with 12 bases between them. Germline V gene sequence: CDR1 SGHDT, CDR2 YYEEEE. CDR3 length: 14 residues. CDR3 residues: CASSLPGRWETQYF. The CDR3 DNA sequence: TGTGCCAGCAGCTTGCCAGGGAGGTGGGAGACCCAGTACTTC.

The chain links TRBV6-5 to TRBJ1-2; no definite D call. The CDR3 loop spans 14 amino acids. The germline CDR1 and CDR2 sequences are MNHEY and SVGAGI. Between the trimmed V and J ends, which lost 2 bases and 2 bases, there was a span of 9 bases. The CDR3 DNA reads TGTGCCAGCAGTTACCGCGATAGAAACTATGGCTACACCTTC. The encoded protein is CASSYRDRNYGYTF.

V is TRBV7-2 and J is TRBJ2-5; no definite D call. Germline values: CDR1 SGHTA, CDR2 FQGNSA. V was clipped by 3 bases and J by 4 bases, with 12 bases between them. The CDR3 sequence is 14 residues long. Here the CDR3 reads CASSFSRVLETQYF. CDR3 nucleotide sequence: TGTGCCAGCAGCTTTTCACGGGTACTAGAGACCCAGTACTTC.

This clone was seen a few times. The V gene is TRBV19, the J gene TRBJ2-1; D is unclear. The CDR3 is 11 amino acids. Germline lookup yields CDR1 LNHDA and CDR2 SQIVND (reference sequence). V lost 5 bases to trimming and J lost 2 bases, with 1 base between them. The CDR3 region is CASSAYNEQFF. CDR3 nucleotides: TGTGCCAGTAGTGCCTACAATGAGCAGTTCTTC.